This TCR beta chain was obtained from a study of T-cell memory formation after mild COVID-19. In the study overall: Largely, the TCR clusters proved donor specific.

In this sample, this clonotype turned up a few times. What it binds is not known. CDR3 size: 14 residues. Germline CDR1 SGHRS, CDR2 YFSETQ. Trimming left V 0 bases short and J 4 bases short, with 10 bases between. TCRdb fed the 5' RACE reads into MiXCR, producing one record per CDR3 protein. Of more than 120,000 distinct CDR3 sequences in the sample, over 15% are singletons; the top ten hold around 2.4%. Study-wide results and limits: Among contracting clones, CD4+ were mainly CM/EM and CD8+ enriched in EMRA. Day 37-peaking second-wave clones had unconfirmed SARS-CoV-2 specificity. Cross-reactive memory apparently joined, as some responding clones appeared in pre-infection memory.

The specimen sequenced was PBMCs or a T cell subset sorted from them (not recorded which). The rearrangement links TRBV5-1 to TRBJ1-2; D gene ambiguous. This sequence was found in an adult woman who had mild COVID-19 (a few samples of this study predate the infection). Cell type and time point are not known. The CDR3 bases are TGCGCCAGCAGCTTGGCTCCAGATCTCTATGGCTACACCTTC. Protein product: CASSLAPDLYGYTF.